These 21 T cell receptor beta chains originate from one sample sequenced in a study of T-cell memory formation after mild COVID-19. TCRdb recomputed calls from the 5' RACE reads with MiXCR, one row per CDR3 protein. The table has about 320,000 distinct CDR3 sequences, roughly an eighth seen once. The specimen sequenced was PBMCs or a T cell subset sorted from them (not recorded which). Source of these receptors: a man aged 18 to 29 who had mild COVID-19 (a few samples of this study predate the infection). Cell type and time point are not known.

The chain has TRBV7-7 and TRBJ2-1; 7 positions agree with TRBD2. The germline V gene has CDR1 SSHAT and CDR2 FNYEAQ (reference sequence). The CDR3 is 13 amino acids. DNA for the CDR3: TGTGCTAGCTCTCTGCGGGGGAATAGTGAGCAGTTCTTC. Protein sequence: CASSLRGNSEQFF.

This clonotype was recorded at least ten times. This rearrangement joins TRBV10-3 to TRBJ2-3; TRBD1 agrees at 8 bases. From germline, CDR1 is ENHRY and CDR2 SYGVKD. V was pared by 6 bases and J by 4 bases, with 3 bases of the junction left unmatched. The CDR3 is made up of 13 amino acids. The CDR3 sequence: CAISGQGSDTQYF. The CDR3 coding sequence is TGTGCCATCAGCGGACAGGGCTCAGATACGCAGTATTTT.

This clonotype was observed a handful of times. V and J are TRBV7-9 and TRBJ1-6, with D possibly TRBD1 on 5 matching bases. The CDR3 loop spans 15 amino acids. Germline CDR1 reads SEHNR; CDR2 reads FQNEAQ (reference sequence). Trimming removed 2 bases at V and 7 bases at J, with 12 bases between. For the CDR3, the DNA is TGTGCCAGCAGCTTATTGAGCGGGGACAATTCACCCCTCCACTTT. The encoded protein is CASSLLSGDNSPLHF.

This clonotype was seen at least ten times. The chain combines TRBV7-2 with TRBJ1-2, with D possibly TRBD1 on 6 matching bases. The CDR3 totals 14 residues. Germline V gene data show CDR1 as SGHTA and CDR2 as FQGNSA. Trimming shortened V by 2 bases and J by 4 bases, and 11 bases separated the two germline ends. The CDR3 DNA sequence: TGTGCCAGCAGCTTACGGGGGGCTGGCTATGGCTACACCTTC. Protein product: CASSLRGAGYGYTF.

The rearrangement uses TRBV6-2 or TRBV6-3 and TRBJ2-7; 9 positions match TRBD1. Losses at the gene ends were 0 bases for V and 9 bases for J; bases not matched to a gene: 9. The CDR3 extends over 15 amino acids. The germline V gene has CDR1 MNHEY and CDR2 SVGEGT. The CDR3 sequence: CASSYSGTGRSGQYF. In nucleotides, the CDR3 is TGTGCCAGCAGTTACTCCGGGACAGGGAGGTCGGGGCAGTACTTC.

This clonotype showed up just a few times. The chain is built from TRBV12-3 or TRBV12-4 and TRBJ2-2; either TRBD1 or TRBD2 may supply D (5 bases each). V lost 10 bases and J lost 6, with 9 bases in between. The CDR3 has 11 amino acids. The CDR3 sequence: CATRGPGELFF. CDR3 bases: TGTGCCACACGGGGCCCCGGGGAGCTGTTTTTT.

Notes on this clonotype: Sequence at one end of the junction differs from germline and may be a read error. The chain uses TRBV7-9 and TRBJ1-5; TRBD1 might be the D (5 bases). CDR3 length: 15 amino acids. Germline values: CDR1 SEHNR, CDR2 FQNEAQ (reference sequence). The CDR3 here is CSSSLAGPREQPQHF. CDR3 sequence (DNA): TGTTCCAGCAGCTTAGCGGGACCAAGGGAGCAGCCCCAGCATTTT. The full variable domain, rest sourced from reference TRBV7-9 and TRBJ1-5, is DTGVSQNPRHKITKRGQNVTFRCDPISEHNRLYWYRQTLGQGPEFLTYFQNEAQLEKSRLLSDRFSAERPKGSFSTLEIQRTEQGDSAMYLCSSSLAGPREQPQHFGDGTRLSIL.

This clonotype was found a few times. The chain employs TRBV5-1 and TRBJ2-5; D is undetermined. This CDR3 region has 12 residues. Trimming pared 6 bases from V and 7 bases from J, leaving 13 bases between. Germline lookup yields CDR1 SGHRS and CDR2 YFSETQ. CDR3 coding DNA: TGCGCCAGCAAGGATGGGGAAGCGACCCAGTACTTC. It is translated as CASKDGEATQYF. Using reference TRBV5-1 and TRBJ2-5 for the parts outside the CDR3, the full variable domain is KAGVTQTPRYLIKTRGQQVTLSCSPISGHRSVSWYQQTPGQGLQFLFEYFSETQRNKGNFPGRFSGRQFSNSRSEMNVSTLELGDSALYLCASKDGEATQYFGPGTRLLVL.

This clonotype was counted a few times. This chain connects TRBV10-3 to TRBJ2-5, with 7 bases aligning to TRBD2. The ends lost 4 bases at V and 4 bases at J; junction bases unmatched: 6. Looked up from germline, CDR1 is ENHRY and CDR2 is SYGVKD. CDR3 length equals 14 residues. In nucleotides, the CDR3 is TGTGCCATCAGTGGAGCGGGGCGGAGAGAGACCCAGTACTTC. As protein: CAISGAGRRETQYF.

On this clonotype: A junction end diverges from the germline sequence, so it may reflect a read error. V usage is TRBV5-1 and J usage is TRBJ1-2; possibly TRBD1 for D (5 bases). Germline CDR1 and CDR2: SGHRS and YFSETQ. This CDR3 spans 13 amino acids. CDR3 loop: CASSSNTEAGPFF. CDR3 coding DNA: TGCGCCAGCAGCTCGAACACTGAGGCAGGGCCCTTCTTC.

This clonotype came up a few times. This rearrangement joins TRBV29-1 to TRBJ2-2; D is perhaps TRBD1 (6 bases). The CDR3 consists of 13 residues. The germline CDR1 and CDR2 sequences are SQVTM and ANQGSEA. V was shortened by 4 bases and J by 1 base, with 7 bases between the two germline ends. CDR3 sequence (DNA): TGCAGCGTTGGAGGGGGGAACACCGGGGAGCTGTTTTTT. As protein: CSVGGGNTGELFF.

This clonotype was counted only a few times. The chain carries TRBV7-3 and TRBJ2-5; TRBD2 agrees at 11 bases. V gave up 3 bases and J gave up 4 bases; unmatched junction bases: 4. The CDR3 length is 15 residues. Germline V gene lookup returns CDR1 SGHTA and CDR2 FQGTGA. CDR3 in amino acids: CASSFSGGAGETQYF. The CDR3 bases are TGTGCCAGCAGCTTTAGCGGGGGGGCCGGAGAGACCCAGTACTTC.

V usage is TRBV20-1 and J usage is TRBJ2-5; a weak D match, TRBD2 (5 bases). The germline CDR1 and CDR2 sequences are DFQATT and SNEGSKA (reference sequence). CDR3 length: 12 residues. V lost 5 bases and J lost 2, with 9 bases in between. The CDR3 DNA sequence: TGCAGTGCTGACCAGCGGCAAGAGACCCAGTACTTC. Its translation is CSADQRQETQYF.

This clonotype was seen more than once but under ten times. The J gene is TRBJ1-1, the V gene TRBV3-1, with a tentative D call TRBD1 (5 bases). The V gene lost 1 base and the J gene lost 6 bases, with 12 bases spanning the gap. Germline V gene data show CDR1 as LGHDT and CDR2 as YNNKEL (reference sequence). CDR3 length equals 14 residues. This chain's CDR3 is CASSQGEGRAEAFF. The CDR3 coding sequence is TGTGCCAGCAGCCAAGGGGAGGGGCGGGCTGAAGCTTTCTTT.

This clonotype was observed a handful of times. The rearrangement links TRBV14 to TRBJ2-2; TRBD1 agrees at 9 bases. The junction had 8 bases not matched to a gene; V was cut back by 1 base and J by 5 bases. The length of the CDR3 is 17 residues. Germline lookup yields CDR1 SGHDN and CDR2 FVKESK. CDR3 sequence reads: CASSQVGTGLGTGELFF. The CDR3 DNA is TGTGCCAGCAGCCAAGTCGGGACAGGGCTTGGAACCGGGGAGCTGTTTTTT.

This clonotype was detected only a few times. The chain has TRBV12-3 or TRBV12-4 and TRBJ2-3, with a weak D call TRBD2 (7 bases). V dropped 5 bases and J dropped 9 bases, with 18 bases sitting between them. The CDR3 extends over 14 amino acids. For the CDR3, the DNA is TGTGCCAGCAGTCGAGGGGGGGGTTTTGACACGCAGTATTTT. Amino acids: CASSRGGGFDTQYF.

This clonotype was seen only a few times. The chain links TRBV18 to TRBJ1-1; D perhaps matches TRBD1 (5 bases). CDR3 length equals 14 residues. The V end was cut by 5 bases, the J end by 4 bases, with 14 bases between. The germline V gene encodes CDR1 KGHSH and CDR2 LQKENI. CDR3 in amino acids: CASSAGNPGTEAFF. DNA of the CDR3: TGTGCCAGCTCAGCAGGGAATCCGGGCACTGAAGCTTTCTTT.

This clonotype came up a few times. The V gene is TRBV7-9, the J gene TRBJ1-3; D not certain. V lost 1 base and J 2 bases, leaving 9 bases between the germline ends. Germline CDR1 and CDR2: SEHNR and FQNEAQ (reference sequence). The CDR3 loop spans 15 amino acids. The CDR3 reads CASSLDSSPGNTIYF. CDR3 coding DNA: TGTGCCAGCAGCTTAGACAGCTCTCCTGGAAACACCATATATTTT.

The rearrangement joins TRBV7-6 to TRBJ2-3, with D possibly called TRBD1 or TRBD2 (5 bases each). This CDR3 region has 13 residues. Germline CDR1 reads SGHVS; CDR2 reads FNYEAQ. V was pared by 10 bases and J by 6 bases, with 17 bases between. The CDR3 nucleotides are TGTGCCATCGGGGACCGATTTGGCGATACGCAGTATTTT. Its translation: CAIGDRFGDTQYF.

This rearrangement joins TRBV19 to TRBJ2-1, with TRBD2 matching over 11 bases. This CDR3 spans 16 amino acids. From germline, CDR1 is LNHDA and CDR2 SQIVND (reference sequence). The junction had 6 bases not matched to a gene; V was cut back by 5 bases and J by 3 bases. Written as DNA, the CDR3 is TGTGCCAGTAGTTCCTCTCTAGCGGGGGGCTACAATGAGCAGTTCTTC. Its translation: CASSSSLAGGYNEQFF.

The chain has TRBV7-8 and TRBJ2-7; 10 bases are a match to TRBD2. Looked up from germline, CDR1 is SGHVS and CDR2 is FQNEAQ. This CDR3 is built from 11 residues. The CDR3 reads CVSSGGYEQYF. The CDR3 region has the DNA TGTGTCTCTAGCGGGGGCTACGAGCAGTACTTC. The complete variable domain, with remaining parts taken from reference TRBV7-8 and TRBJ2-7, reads GAGVSQSPRYKVAKRGQDVALRCDPISGHVSLFWYQQALGQGPEFLTYFQNEAQLDKSGLPSDRFFAERPEGSVSTLKIQRTQQEDSAVYLCVSSGGYEQYFGPGTRLTVT.